Each of the 26 T cell receptor beta chains below was sequenced from the same sample in a study of cytomegalovirus exposure and HLA in healthy donors. The data were produced by immunoSEQ multiplex PCR, yet TCRdb's version contains in-frame clones alone and is incomplete. The repertoire holds 150,000 to 200,000 clones, with 81% as singletons. Sequencing input: PBMCs. Every receptor here comes from a woman in her 30s in good health and CMV-seronegative.

The chain employs TRBV10-3 and TRBJ2-2; 8 nucleotides line up with TRBD1. Germline lookup yields CDR1 ENHRY and CDR2 SYGVKD. The length of the CDR3 is 15 residues. J gave up 2 bases and V 8 bases, and 7 bases lay outside the gene matches. CDR3 DNA sequence: TGTGCCATCGGGCGGACAGGGATCAACACCGGGGAGCTGTTTTTT. The encoded protein is CAIGRTGINTGELFF.

This clone showed up just once. This chain uses TRBV18 with TRBJ1-2, with D hard to call. The V end lost 2 bases, the J end lost 0 bases, and 4 bases lay between the germline ends. The CDR3 sequence is 13 residues long. Germline V gives CDR1 KGHSH, CDR2 LQKENI. The CDR3 sequence is CASSPESNYGYTF. DNA for the CDR3: TGTGCCAGCTCACCAGAGTCTAACTATGGCTACACCTTC.

The J gene is TRBJ2-7, the V gene TRBV4-1; the match to TRBD2 covers 8 bases. Germline V gene sequence: CDR1 MGHRA, CDR2 YSYEKL. The junction had 10 bases not matched to a gene; V was cut back by 0 bases and J by 6 bases. This CDR3 has 16 amino acids. The CDR3, as DNA: TGCGCCAGCAGCCAAGACGGGGGGGTCCCCTCCCTCGAGCAGTACTTC. It encodes CASSQDGGVPSLEQYF.

The chain couples TRBV6-5 to TRBJ2-6; D remains ambiguous. CDR1 and CDR2 from the germline V gene are MNHEY and SVGAGI. V was cut by 10 bases and J by 2 bases, with 6 bases left in between. The CDR3 covers 12 residues. For the CDR3, the DNA is TGTGCCACAGGTCCTGGGGCCAACGTCCTGACTTTC. Residues: CATGPGANVLTF.

J is TRBJ2-7 and V is TRBV7-9, with 9 bases that match TRBD2. J was trimmed by 0 bases and V by 8 bases; bases with no gene match: 14. The CDR3 totals 17 residues. The germline V gene encodes CDR1 SEHNR and CDR2 FQNEAQ (reference sequence). The CDR3 coding sequence is TGTGCCAGCGAACCGTCGGCTAGCGGGACGAGCTCCTACGAGCAGTACTTC. As protein: CASEPSASGTSSYEQYF.

The chain has TRBV11-2 and TRBJ1-4; 8 nucleotides match TRBD1. Germline CDR1 reads SGHAT; CDR2 reads FQNNGV. Trimming at V came to 5 bases and at J to 5 bases, leaving 7 bases not matched to a gene. The CDR3 has 15 residues. CDR3 region: CASSGDRGWNEKLFF. In nucleotides, the CDR3 is TGTGCCAGCAGCGGAGACAGGGGCTGGAATGAAAAACTGTTTTTT.

The V and J genes are TRBV6-1 and TRBJ1-5, with D perhaps matching TRBD1 (5 bases). Between the trimmed V and J ends, which lost 0 bases and 7 bases, there was a span of 10 bases. The CDR3 is 14 residues long. Germline loops: CDR1 MNHNS, CDR2 SASEGT. CDR3 sequence (DNA): TGTGCCAGCAGTGAAGCGGGGACTTGGCAGCCCCAGCATTTT. Encoded protein: CASSEAGTWQPQHF.

This chain links TRBV7-8 with TRBJ2-1, with D tentatively TRBD2 (5 bases). CDR1 is SGHVS, CDR2 FQNEAQ, per germline. The CDR3 is made up of 13 amino acids. The V gene lost 2 bases and the J gene lost 5 bases, with 7 bases spanning the gap. The CDR3 coding sequence is TGTGCCAGCAGCTTAACTAGAGACAATGAGCAGTTCTTC. Residues: CASSLTRDNEQFF.

Remarks on this clone: At the DNA level, this CDR3 is encoded by other sequences in the same sample as well. The gene calls are TRBV27 and TRBJ2-3, with D perhaps matching TRBD1 (6 bases). Germline lookup yields CDR1 MNHEY and CDR2 SMNVEV (reference sequence). V was pared by 6 bases and J by 0 bases, with 10 bases between. The CDR3 length is 14 residues. The CDR3 DNA follows: TGTGCCAGCAGCCGACAGGTTAGCACAGATACGCAGTATTTT. Translation gives CASSRQVSTDTQYF.

This chain joins TRBV5-1 and TRBJ2-1; 7 nucleotides agree with TRBD1. Unmatched junction bases numbered 5, after V lost 0 bases and J lost 8 bases. The germline V gene has CDR1 SGHRS and CDR2 YFSETQ. The CDR3 contains 14 residues. DNA of the CDR3: TGCGCCAGCAGCTTGGTGGGACAGAGTTATGAGCAGTTCTTC. Residues: CASSLVGQSYEQFF.

The genes are TRBV5-1 and TRBJ1-1; 8 nucleotides align to TRBD1. The J segment lost 0 bases and the V segment lost 4 bases, leaving 8 bases of the junction unmatched. CDR3 length equals 16 residues. CDR1 is SGHRS and CDR2 is YFSETQ in the germline V gene. The CDR3 sequence: CASSEDRALMNTEAFF. The CDR3 DNA reads TGCGCCAGCAGCGAGGACAGGGCCCTCATGAACACTGAAGCTTTCTTT.

The chain links TRBV30 to TRBJ1-5, with TRBD1 matching over 7 bases. The CDR3 totals 14 residues. The V gene's germline CDR1 is GTSNPN and CDR2 SVGIG (reference sequence). V shed 2 bases and J 7 bases; nucleotides not matched to a gene: 8. CDR3 bases: TGTGCCTGGAGTAGGGACAGCGTGGGGCAGCCCCAGCATTTT. Protein: CAWSRDSVGQPQHF.

This clone has a handful of counts. The chain recombines TRBV6-4 with TRBJ2-3; no reliable D call. Germline CDR1 and CDR2: MRHNA and SNTAGT. The V end lost 0 bases, the J end lost 3 bases, and 4 bases lay between the germline ends. The CDR3 consists of 13 residues. DNA for the CDR3: TGTGCCAGCAGTGACTCGACTACAGATACGCAGTATTTT. Residues: CASSDSTTDTQYF.

Written as DNA, the CDR3 is TGTGCCAGCAGTCAGAGCACTAGTAAAGCAGATACGCAGTATTTT. It encodes CASSQSTSKADTQYF. The chain employs TRBV6-5 and TRBJ2-3; the D gene is possibly TRBD2 (5 bases). Germline values: CDR1 MNHEY, CDR2 SVGAGI. The CDR3 extends over 15 amino acids. The ends were cut back, 5 bases at V and 4 bases at J, with 16 bases in the middle.

This clone has more than one count but fewer than ten. The chain combines TRBV5-1 with TRBJ2-7; 11 positions agree with TRBD2. CDR1 SGHRS and CDR2 YFSETQ come from the germline V gene. Trimming at V came to 3 bases and at J to 7 bases, leaving 9 bases not matched to a gene. This CDR3 has 15 amino acids. CDR3 protein: CASSYPTSGTGEQYF. The CDR3 nucleotides are TGCGCCAGCAGCTACCCGACTAGCGGGACGGGGGAGCAGTACTTC.

V is TRBV11-2 and J is TRBJ1-5; 7 bases fit TRBD1. The length of the CDR3 is 15 residues. Per germline, CDR1 SGHAT and CDR2 FQNNGV. Trimming removed 5 bases from V and 2 bases from J; junction bases left unmatched: 6. The CDR3 bases are TGTGCCAGCAGCGCAAACAGGGGAGGCAATCAGCCCCAGCATTTT. Translation: CASSANRGGNQPQHF.

This clone was recorded a few times. This chain connects TRBV13 to TRBJ1-4; 7 nucleotides align to TRBD1. The V segment lost 2 bases and the J segment 5 bases; nucleotides outside the gene matches: 2. CDR3 length: 14 amino acids. Germline CDR1 PRHDT, CDR2 FYEKMQ (reference sequence). This CDR3 is CASSLQQGNEKLFF. The CDR3 DNA reads TGTGCCAGCAGCTTACAACAGGGGAATGAAAAACTGTTTTTT.

The gene calls are TRBV28 and TRBJ1-2, with 8 bases identical to TRBD1. The germline V gene encodes CDR1 MDHEN and CDR2 SYDVKM. The CDR3 is made up of 17 amino acids. V lost 1 base, J lost 1 base, and 8 bases stayed unmatched. The CDR3 sequence: CASSLSGRGPVNYGYTF. The CDR3 DNA follows: TGTGCCAGCAGTTTATCGGGCAGGGGGCCGGTTAACTATGGCTACACCTTC.

The J gene is TRBJ2-7, the V gene TRBV6-5; 8 bases line up with TRBD2. The germline CDR1 and CDR2 sequences are MNHEY and SVGAGI. The V segment lost 7 bases and the J segment 4 bases; nucleotides outside the gene matches: 12. The CDR3 is 15 residues long. The CDR3 DNA sequence: TGTGCCAGCACCCGGGAGGGGACTAGACTATACGAGCAGTACTTC. The encoded protein is CASTREGTRLYEQYF.

The chain links TRBV19 to TRBJ2-7; tentative D call: TRBD1 (6 bases). CDR3 length: 15 residues. Per germline, CDR1 LNHDA and CDR2 SQIVND (reference sequence). Trimming pared 6 bases from V and 0 bases from J, leaving 15 bases between. The CDR3 DNA follows: TGTGCCAGTAGCACAGAGGGACACGGCTCCTACGAGCAGTACTTC. It codes for CASSTEGHGSYEQYF.

This clone was counted between two and nine times. The chain employs TRBV19 and TRBJ1-5; D is perhaps TRBD1 (5 bases). The ends were cut back, 4 bases at V and 4 bases at J, with 11 bases in the middle. CDR3 length equals 14 residues. CDR1 is LNHDA and CDR2 is SQIVND in the germline V gene (reference sequence). CDR3 sequence (DNA): TGTGCCAGTAGTACACCTCACAGGAATCAGCCCCAGCATTTT. This sequence encodes CASSTPHRNQPQHF. Drawing the rest from reference TRBV19 and TRBJ1-5, the complete variable domain is DGGITQSPKYLFRKEGQNVTLSCEQNLNHDAMYWYRQDPGQGLRLIYYSQIVNDFQKGDIAEGYSVSREKKESFPLTVTSAQKNPTAFYLCASSTPHRNQPQHFGDGTRLSIL.

The V gene is TRBV29-1, the J gene TRBJ1-1, with TRBD1 identical over 10 bases. Germline-derived CDR1 and CDR2 are SQVTM and ANQGSEA. The CDR3 length is 14 residues. Germline trimming cut 8 bases from V and 4 bases from J; bases unmatched to any gene: 10. As DNA, the CDR3 is TGCAGCATCTTACGACAGGGGGCGACCACTGAAGCTTTCTTT. Translating gives CSILRQGATTEAFF.

This rearrangement joins TRBV14 to TRBJ1-5; D remains ambiguous. This CDR3 region has 12 residues. The V end lost 4 bases, the J end lost 3 bases, and 4 bases lay between the germline ends. Germline V gives CDR1 SGHDN, CDR2 FVKESK. The CDR3 protein is CASSLLNQPQHF. The CDR3, as DNA: TGTGCCAGCAGCCTCCTCAATCAGCCCCAGCATTTT.

In its sample, this clone was seen once. The chain uses TRBV5-4 and TRBJ2-5; 10 nucleotides align to TRBD1. V trimming: 2 bases; J trimming: 6 bases; junction bases outside the gene matches: 10. Germline lookup yields CDR1 SGHNT and CDR2 YYREEE (reference sequence). The CDR3 contains 16 residues. Here the CDR3 DNA reads TGTGCCAGCAGCTTCAAAGTAGGGGACAGGGGTCAGACCCAGTACTTC. This sequence encodes CASSFKVGDRGQTQYF.

The chain employs TRBV19 and TRBJ2-6; D unresolved. V was cut by 6 bases and J by 2 bases, with 11 bases left in between. CDR3 length equals 15 residues. Germline-derived CDR1 and CDR2 are LNHDA and SQIVND (reference sequence). The CDR3 nucleotides are TGTGCCAGTAGCCCCGCCCTACCTGGGGCCAACGTCCTGACTTTC. It yields the protein CASSPALPGANVLTF.

This chain joins TRBV19 and TRBJ1-2; 9 bases are a match to TRBD1. The length of the CDR3 is 12 residues. V was clipped by 9 bases and J by 7 bases; unmatched bases: 6. Germline V lookup: CDR1 LNHDA, CDR2 SQIVND (reference sequence). The CDR3 DNA reads TGTGCCAGCGGACAGGGGTTCGGTGGCTACACCTTC. The encoded protein is CASGQGFGGYTF.